The clone carrying this TCR beta chain was detected only once. Its antigen is unidentified. The CDR3 runs 12 residues. From germline, CDR1 is MNHNS and CDR2 SASEGT. The V end lost 6 bases, the J end lost 4 bases, and 9 bases lay between the germline ends. Isolated RNA was reverse transcribed in full, so expressed TCRB transcripts were sequenced. Roughly 3.6 million reads, on average, came from each naive, central memory and regulatory T cell sample. Measured with immunoSEQ multiplex PCR; TCRdb has only the in-frame clones, and not every one. There are around 150,000 clones in the sample; roughly 8.1% occur only once, and 0.55% to 0.65% lies in the top ten. This sample is drawn from a study of beta chain features in type 1 diabetes. Study outcomes and limitations: The analysis here could not establish whether HLA type shapes TCRB rearrangement. Although PCR might favor shorter templates, it would do so equally in patients and controls.

Sequenced: central memory CD4+ T cells from blood. J is TRBJ1-2 and V is TRBV6-1, with D uncertain. This clonotype originated in a man in his late teens or twenties in good health. The CDR3 here is CASSPDIYGYTF. As DNA, the CDR3 is TGTGCCAGCAGCCCAGATATCTATGGCTACACCTTC.